The entry below describes one TCR beta chain. The data belong to a study of control samples from healthy donors and cancer patients. V was clipped by 4 bases and J by 0 bases, with 10 bases between them. Germline CDR1 SEHNR, CDR2 FQNEAQ (reference sequence). There are 14 residues in the CDR3. Here immunoSEQ multiplex PCR was the method, and the copy in TCRdb shows in-frame clones only, minus some. The sample gives 140,000 or so clones, 75% to 90% of which show up once; less than 5.5% is in the top ten. The receptor comes from a man aged 25-45 years in good health. V gene TRBV7-9 combines with J gene TRBJ2-7, with D hard to call. Specimen: blood. This CDR3 reads CASSWDTYSYEQYF. CDR3 coding DNA: TGTGCCAGCAGCTGGGATACCTACTCCTACGAGCAGTACTTC.